The T cell receptor beta chain under discussion was sequenced for a study of T cell repertoires in cytomegalovirus infection. Overall study: Well-studied HLA-B-restricted CMV epitopes were used in the study alongside recently identified HLA-C-restricted ones. It was the public TCR beta signatures that indicated both CMV infection and matching HLA type.

The germline V gene encodes CDR1 SGHKS and CDR2 YYEKEE (reference sequence). This CDR3 region has 14 residues. With V trimmed by 6 bases and J by 8 bases, 13 bases remained unmatched. A single record per CDR3 protein comes from TCRdb applying MiXCR to the reads. The sample shows fewer than 950,000 distinct CDR3 sequences, around a third of them seen only once. Points on this clonotype: As yet, its antigen is unknown.

Study conclusions and caveats: In two of eight donors, the top clonotype was HLA-C-restricted CMV-specific. Individuals carrying CMV plus the relevant HLA were identified by cumulative frequency of public TCR beta families.

This sequence originates from a human donor in good health (CMV status not recorded). Some clones in this sample may be carry-over from other donors' samples. The chain carries TRBV5-5 and TRBJ1-1, with TRBD1 matching over 7 bases. Specimen: cultured CD8+ T cells from PBMCs, collected from culture after CMV antigen stimulation. CDR3 bases: TGTGCCAGCAACGCACCCAAGGGGGCTGAGGAAGCTTTCTTT. Encoded protein: CASNAPKGAEEAFF.